In its sample, the clone carrying this T cell receptor (beta chain) was seen a few times. Its antigen is undetermined. The data were obtained in a study of T cell repertoires in cytomegalovirus infection. TCRdb re-called the reads with MiXCR, one entry per CDR3 protein. In the table there are 550,000 to 700,000 distinct CDR3 sequences, 35% to 50% of which are singletons. The CDR3 loop spans 13 amino acids. From germline, CDR1 is SNHLY and CDR2 FYNNEI. V dropped 8 bases and J dropped 1 base, with 11 bases sitting between them. The receptor was isolated from a human donor in good health (CMV status not recorded). Some clones in this sample may be carry-over from other donors' samples. The chain combines TRBV2 with TRBJ2-5; a weak D match, TRBD1 (5 bases). Here the sequenced sample was cultured PBMCs, taken from culture after CMV antigen stimulation. The CDR3 sequence is CASGLTAQETQYF. CDR3 nucleotide sequence: TGTGCCAGCGGTTTGACAGCCCAAGAGACCCAGTACTTC.